Included here is one T cell receptor beta chain sequence, with context. The sample originates from a study of T cell changes during pregnancy in multiple sclerosis. Measured with immunoSEQ multiplex PCR; TCRdb has only the in-frame clones, and not every one. The table shows about 50,000 clones, with 80% to 95% occurring only once. From germline, CDR1 is SGHDT and CDR2 YYEEEE. V lost 1 base, J lost 3 bases, and 17 bases lay in between. The CDR3 has 17 amino acids. Specimen: CD4+ T cells from peripheral blood mononuclear cells, collected in the third trimester of pregnancy. This receptor was identified in a female donor with multiple sclerosis, enrolled in a pregnancy study. The chain carries TRBV5-6 and TRBJ2-1; D possibly corresponds to TRBD2 (6 bases). Here the CDR3 reads CASSLSLGRRDYNEQFF. The CDR3 nucleotides read TGTGCCAGCAGCTTGAGCTTGGGGAGGCGAGACTACAATGAGCAGTTCTTC.